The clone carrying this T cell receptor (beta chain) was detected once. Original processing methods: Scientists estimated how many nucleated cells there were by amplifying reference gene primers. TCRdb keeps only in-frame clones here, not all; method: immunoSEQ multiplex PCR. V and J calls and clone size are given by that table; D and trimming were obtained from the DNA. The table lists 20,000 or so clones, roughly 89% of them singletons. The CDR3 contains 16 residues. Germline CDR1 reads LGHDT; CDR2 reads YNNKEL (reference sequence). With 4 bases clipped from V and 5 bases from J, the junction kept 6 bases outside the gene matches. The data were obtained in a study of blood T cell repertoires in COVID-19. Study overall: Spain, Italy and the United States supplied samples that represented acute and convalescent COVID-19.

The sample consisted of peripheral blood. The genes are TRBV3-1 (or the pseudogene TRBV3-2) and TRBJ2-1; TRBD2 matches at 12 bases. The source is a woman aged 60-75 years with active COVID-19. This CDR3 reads CASSPSGGAPNNEQFF. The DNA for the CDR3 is TGTGCCAGCAGCCCTAGCGGGGGGGCCCCCAACAATGAGCAGTTCTTC.